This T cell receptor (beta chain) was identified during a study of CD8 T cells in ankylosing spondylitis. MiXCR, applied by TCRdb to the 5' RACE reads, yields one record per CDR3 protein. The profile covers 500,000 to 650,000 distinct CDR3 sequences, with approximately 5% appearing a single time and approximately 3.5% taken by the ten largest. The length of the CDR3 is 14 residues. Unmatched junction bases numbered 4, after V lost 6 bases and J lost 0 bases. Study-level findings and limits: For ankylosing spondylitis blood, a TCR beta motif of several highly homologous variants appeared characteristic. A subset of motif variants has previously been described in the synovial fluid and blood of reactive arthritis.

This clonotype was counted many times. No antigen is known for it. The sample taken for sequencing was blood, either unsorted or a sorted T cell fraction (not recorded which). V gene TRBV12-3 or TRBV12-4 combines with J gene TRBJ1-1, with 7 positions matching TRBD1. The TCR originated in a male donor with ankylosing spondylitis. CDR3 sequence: CASSFTGVNTEAFF. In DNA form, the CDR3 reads TGTGCCAGCAGCTTTACAGGGGTGAACACTGAAGCTTTCTTT.